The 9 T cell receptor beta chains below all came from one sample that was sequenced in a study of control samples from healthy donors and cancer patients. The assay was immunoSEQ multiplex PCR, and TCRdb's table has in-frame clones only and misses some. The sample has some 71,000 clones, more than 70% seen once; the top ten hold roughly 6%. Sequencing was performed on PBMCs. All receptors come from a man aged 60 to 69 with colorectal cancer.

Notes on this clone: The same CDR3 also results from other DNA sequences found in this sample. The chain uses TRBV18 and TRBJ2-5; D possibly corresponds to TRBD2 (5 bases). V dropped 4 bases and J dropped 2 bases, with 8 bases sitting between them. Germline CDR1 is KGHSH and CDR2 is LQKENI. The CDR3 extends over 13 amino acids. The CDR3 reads CASSLGLQETQYF. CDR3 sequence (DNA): TGTGCCAGCTCACTCGGACTTCAAGAGACCCAGTACTTC.

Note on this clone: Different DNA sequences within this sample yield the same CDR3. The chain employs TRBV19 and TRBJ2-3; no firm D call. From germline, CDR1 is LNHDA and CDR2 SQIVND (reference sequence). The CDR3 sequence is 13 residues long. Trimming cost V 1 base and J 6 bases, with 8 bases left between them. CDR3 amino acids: CASSIGISDTQYF. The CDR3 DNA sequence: TGTGCCAGTAGTATAGGAATCAGCGATACGCAGTATTTT.

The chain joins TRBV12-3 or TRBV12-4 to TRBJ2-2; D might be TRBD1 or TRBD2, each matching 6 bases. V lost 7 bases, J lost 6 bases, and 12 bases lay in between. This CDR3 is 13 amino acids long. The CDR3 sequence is CASTEGGAGELFF. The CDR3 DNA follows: TGTGCCAGCACGGAGGGGGGCGCCGGGGAGCTGTTTTTT.

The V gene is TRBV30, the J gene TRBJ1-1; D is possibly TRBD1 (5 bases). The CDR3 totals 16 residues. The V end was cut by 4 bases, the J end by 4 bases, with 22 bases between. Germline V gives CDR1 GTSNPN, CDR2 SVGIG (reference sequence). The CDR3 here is CAWISPLGRGTTEAFF. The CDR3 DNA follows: TGTGCCTGGATCTCTCCCCTGGGGCGGGGAACCACTGAAGCTTTCTTT.

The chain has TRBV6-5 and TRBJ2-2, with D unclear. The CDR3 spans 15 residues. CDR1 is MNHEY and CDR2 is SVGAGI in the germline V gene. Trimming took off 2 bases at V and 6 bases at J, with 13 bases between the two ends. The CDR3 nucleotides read TGTGCCAGCAGTTACCGGGCGGCCTGGTCCGGGGAGCTGTTTTTT. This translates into CASSYRAAWSGELFF.

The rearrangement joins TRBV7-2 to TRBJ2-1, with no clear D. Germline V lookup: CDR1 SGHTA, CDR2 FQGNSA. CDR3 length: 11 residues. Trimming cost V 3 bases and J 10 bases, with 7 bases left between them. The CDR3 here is CASSLRWEQFF. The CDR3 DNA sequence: TGTGCCAGCAGCTTGAGGTGGGAGCAGTTCTTC.

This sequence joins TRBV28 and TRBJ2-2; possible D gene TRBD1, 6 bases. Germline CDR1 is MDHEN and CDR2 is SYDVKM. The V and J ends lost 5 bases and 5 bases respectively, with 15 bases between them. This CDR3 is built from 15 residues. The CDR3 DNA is TGTGCCAGCAGTCAACCCACAGGGCGGACCGGGGAGCTGTTTTTT. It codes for CASSQPTGRTGELFF.

The CDR3 DNA reads TGTGCCATCAGTGAGTCGGGCAGCCGGTCCTACGAGCAGTACTTC. Translated: CAISESGSRSYEQYF. The chain couples TRBV10-3 to TRBJ2-7; D is unresolved. Germline CDR1 is ENHRY and CDR2 is SYGVKD. The CDR3 has 15 amino acids. Trimming stripped 0 bases from V and 1 base from J, with 10 bases between.

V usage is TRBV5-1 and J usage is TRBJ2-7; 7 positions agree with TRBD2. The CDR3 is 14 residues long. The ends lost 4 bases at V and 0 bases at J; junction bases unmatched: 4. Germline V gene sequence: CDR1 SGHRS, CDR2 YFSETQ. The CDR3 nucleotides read TGCGCCAGCAGCCCCGGGGGGAGCTCCTACGAGCAGTACTTC. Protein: CASSPGGSSYEQYF. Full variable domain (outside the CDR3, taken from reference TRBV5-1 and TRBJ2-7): KAGVTQTPRYLIKTRGQQVTLSCSPISGHRSVSWYQQTPGQGLQFLFEYFSETQRNKGNFPGRFSGRQFSNSRSEMNVSTLELGDSALYLCASSPGGSSYEQYFGPGTRLTVT.